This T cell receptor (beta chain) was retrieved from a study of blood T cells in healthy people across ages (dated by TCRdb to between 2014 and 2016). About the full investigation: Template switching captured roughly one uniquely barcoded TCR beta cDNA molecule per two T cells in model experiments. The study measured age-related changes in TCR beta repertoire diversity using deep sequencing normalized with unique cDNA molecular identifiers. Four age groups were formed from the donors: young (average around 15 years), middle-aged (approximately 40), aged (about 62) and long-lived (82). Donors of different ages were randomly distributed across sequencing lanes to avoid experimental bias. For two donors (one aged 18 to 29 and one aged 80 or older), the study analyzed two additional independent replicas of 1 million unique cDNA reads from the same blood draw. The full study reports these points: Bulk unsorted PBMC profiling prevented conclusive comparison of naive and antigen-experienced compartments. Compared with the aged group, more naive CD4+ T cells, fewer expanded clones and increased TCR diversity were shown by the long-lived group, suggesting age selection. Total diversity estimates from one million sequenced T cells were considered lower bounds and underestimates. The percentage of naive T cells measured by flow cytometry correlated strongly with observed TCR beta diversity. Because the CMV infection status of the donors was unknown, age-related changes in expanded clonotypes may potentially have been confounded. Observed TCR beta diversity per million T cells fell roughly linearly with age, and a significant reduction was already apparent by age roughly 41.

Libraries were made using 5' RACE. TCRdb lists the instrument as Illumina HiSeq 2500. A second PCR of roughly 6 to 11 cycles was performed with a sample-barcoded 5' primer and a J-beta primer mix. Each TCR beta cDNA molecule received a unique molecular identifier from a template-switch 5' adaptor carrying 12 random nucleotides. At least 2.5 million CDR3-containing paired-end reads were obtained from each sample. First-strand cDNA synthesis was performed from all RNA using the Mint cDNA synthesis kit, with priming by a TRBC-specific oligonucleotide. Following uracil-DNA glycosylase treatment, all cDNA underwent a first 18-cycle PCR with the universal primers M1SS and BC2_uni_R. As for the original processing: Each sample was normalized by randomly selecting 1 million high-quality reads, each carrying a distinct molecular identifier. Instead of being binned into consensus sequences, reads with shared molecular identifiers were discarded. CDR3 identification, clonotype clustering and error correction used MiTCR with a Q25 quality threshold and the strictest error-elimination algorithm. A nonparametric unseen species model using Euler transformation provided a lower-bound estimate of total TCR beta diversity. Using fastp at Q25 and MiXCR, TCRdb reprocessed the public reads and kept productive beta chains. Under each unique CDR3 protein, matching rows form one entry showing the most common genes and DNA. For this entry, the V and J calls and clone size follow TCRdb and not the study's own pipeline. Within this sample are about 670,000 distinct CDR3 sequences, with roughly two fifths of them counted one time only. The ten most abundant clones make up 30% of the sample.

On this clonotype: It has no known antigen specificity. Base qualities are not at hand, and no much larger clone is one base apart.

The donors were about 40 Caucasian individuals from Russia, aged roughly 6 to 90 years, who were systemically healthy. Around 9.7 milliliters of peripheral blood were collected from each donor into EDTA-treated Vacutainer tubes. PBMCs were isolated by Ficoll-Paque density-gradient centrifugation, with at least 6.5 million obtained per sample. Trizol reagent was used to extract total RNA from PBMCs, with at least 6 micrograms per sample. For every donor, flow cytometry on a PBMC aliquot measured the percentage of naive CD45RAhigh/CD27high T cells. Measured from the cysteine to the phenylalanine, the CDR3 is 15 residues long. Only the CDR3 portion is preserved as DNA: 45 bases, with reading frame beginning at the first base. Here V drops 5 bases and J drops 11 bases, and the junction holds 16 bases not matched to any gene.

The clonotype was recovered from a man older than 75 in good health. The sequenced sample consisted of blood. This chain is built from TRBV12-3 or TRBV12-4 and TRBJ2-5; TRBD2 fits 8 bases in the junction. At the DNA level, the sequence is TGTGCCAGCAGTCGACTAGCGTCCACATACAATGAGCAGTACTTC. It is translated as CASSRLASTYNEQYF.